These T cell receptor beta chains were read from a single sample in a study of T-cell reconstitution after alpha-beta-depleted transplantation in children. TCRdb re-called the PCR reads through MiXCR, storing one row per CDR3 protein. The sample has approximately 500,000 distinct CDR3 sequences, around 27% seen once. Here the sequenced sample was PBMCs, taken before TCRalphabeta/CD19-depleted stem cell transplant. These receptors all stem from a boy less than two years old with Wiskott-Aldrich syndrome, due to receive a stem cell transplant. Each CDR3 is given with its conserved first and last residue. D genes are given only for firm matches. Size is stated for part of the rows, as once, few or many counts, or as a class when the clone is expanded.

>-|-|TRBV5-1|TRBJ2-7
TGCGCCAGCAGCTTGACAGGGAAGAAACTCTACGAGCAGTACTTC
CASSLTGKKLYEQYF
>-|-|TRBV24-1|TRBJ2-5
TGTGCCACCAGTGATTTGTGGAACGAGACCCAGTACTTC
CATSDLWNETQYF
>-|TRBD2|TRBV5-1|TRBJ2-1
TGCGCCAGCAGCTTGGCGAAAGCGGGGAGCTCCTACAATGAGCAGTTCTTC
CASSLAKAGSSYNEQFF
>-|-|TRBV7-2|TRBJ2-7
TGTGCCAGCAGCTTAACGGGTAGCGGTTACGAGCAGTACTTC
CASSLTGSGYEQYF
>few|TRBD2|TRBV7-6|TRBJ2-1
TGTGCCAGCAGCATACCGGGACTAGCGACCGGGGGGAGGAATGAGCAGTTCTTC
CASSIPGLATGGRNEQFF
>-|TRBD2|TRBV4-1|TRBJ2-7
TGCGCCAGCAGCCAACTGGGAGGGGACGAGCAGTACTTC
CASSQLGGDEQYF
>-|TRBD2|TRBV12-3/TRBV12-4|TRBJ2-1
TGTGCCAGCAGTTTAACTAGCGGAGCCGCCAATGAGCAGTTCTTC
CASSLTSGAANEQFF
>-|TRBD2|TRBV20-1|TRBJ2-5
TGCAGTGCTAGAGATCCCGCGCGGGAGAGCCAAGAGACCCAGTACTTC
CSARDPARESQETQYF
>few|-|TRBV5-4|TRBJ2-5
TGTGCCAGCAGCTTGGCTCGGGGGGCGACCCAAGAGACCCAGTACTTC
CASSLARGATQETQYF
>-|-|TRBV20-1|TRBJ2-5
TGCAGTGCTAGCCGCCCGAGCGGAGAGACCCAGTACTTC
CSASRPSGETQYF
>-|-|TRBV3-1|TRBJ1-1
TGTGCCAGCAGCCAAGGATCCTGGGGCACTGAAGCTTTCTTT
CASSQGSWGTEAFF
>few|-|TRBV12-3/TRBV12-4|TRBJ2-2
TGTGCCAGCAGTTTAGGGGTCGGTAGCCGAAACACCGGGGAGCTGTTTTTT
CASSLGVGSRNTGELFF
>-|TRBD1|TRBV20-1|TRBJ2-7
TGCAGTGCTAATGCCGGGACAGAATACGAGCAGTACTTC
CSANAGTEYEQYF
>few|TRBD2|TRBV20-1|TRBJ2-1
TGCAGTGCTAGAGATCTTACTAGCGGGAACTCGGGAAATGAGCAGTTCTTC
CSARDLTSGNSGNEQFF
>-|-|TRBV7-8|TRBJ2-1
TGTGCCAGCAGCTTAGCACTTATTAGCTCCTACAATGAGCAGTTCTTC
CASSLALISSYNEQFF
>few|-|TRBV5-1|TRBJ2-7
TGCGCCAGCAGCTTGGCGGCCAGGGACTACGAGCAGTACTTC
CASSLAARDYEQYF
>-|TRBD2|TRBV5-1|TRBJ2-7
TGCGCCAGCAGCACAGCTAGCGGGAGTATGGACGAGCAGTACTTC
CASSTASGSMDEQYF
>-|TRBD1|TRBV5-1|TRBJ2-3
TGCGCCAGCATGGGACAGGTTAGCACAGATACGCAGTATTTT
CASMGQVSTDTQYF
>-|-|TRBV5-4|TRBJ2-2
TGTGCCAGCAGCTTGCGCCTACCGGGCCTCACCGGGGAGCTGTTTTTT
CASSLRLPGLTGELFF
>few|TRBD1|TRBV9|TRBJ2-2
TGTGCCAGCAGCATCCGGACAGGGGTCGGGGAGCTGTTTTTT
CASSIRTGVGELFF
>-|-|TRBV5-1|TRBJ2-3
TGCGCCAGCAGCTTGGGGCCGGTATGGAGCACAGATACGCAGTATTTT
CASSLGPVWSTDTQYF
>few|TRBD1|TRBV5-1|TRBJ1-2
TGCGCCAGCAGCTCATACACTCGGACAGGGGCCAACTATGGCTACACCTTC
CASSSYTRTGANYGYTF
>few|-|TRBV18|TRBJ2-3
TGTGCCAGCTCACCACAAACTACAGATACGCAGTATTTT
CASSPQTTDTQYF
>few|-|TRBV5-1|TRBJ2-3
TGCGCCAGCAGGGAGGACTTCGGGGGAGATACGCAGTATTTT
CASREDFGGDTQYF
>many|-|TRBV5-1|TRBJ2-5
TGCGCCAGCAGCTTGGAGTACCAAGAGACCCAGTACTTC
CASSLEYQETQYF
>-|TRBD2|TRBV5-1|TRBJ2-5
TGCGCCAGCAGCTTGGACCCAGCGGGAGGCATCATAAAAGAGACCCAGTACTTC
CASSLDPAGGIIKETQYF
>few|-|TRBV10-3|TRBJ2-2
TGTGCCATCAGTGAGTCGGTGGGGACTCGGAACACCGGGGAGCTGTTTTTT
CAISESVGTRNTGELFF